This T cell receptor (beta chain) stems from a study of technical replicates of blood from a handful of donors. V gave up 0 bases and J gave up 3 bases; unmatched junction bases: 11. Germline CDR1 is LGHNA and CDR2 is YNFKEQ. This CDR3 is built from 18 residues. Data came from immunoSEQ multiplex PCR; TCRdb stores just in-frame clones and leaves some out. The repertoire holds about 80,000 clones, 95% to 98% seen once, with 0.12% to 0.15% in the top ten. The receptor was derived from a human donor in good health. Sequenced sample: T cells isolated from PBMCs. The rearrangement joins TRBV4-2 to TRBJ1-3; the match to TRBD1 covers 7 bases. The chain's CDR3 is CASSQDFIGGAGGNTIYF. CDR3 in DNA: TGTGCCAGCAGCCAAGATTTTATAGGGGGCGCGGGTGGAAACACCATATATTTT.